Below, one T cell receptor (beta chain) is given with its context. Its antigen remains unidentified. Here immunoSEQ multiplex PCR was the method, and the copy in TCRdb shows in-frame clones only, minus some. Of 1.5 million to 2.5 million clones detected, about 94% appear once; the ten largest clones hold roughly 1.2%. CD45RO-negative CD8 cells positively selected for CCR7 made up the naive population, which excluded terminally differentiated effector memory CD45RA+ cells. This record belongs to a study of shared clonotypes between healthy human individuals. Overall study findings and caveats: Estimated richness was generally greater in naive than memory subsets.

The germline V gene has CDR1 MNHEY and CDR2 SVGAGI. V lost 2 bases, J lost 3 bases, and 10 bases lay in between. The CDR3 runs to 15 residues. The V gene is TRBV6-5, the J gene TRBJ1-4; D might be TRBD1 (5 bases). The sequencing input was naive CD8+ T cells sorted from blood. The TCR originated in a man younger than 35 in good health. The DNA for the CDR3 is TGTGCCAGCAGTTACGGGGGTTCGGCTAATGAAAAACTGTTTTTT. This gives the protein CASSYGGSANEKLFF.